This TCR beta chain comes out of a study of blood T cell repertoires in COVID-19. Study information: Nucleic acid was either cDNA or gDNA, and it came from T cells, B-cell-depleted T cells, or PBMCs.

In the study's own analysis: Scientists estimated how many nucleated cells there were by amplifying reference gene primers. Assay used: immunoSEQ multiplex PCR; TCRdb lists only in-frame clones, some missing. D and trimming come from the DNA, and the V and J calls and clone size come from that table. The data contain over 150,000 clones, around 85% of them singletons. The CDR3 extends over 14 amino acids. CDR1 is LNHDA, CDR2 SQIVND, per germline (reference sequence). V was trimmed by 3 bases and J by 1 base, leaving 9 bases between them. The rearrangement joins TRBV19 to TRBJ1-1, with D hard to call. What was sequenced was peripheral blood. This clonotype was obtained from a woman aged 45-65 years with acute or convalescent COVID-19. CDR3 in amino acids: CASSMEFRNTEAFF. CDR3 nucleotides: TGTGCCAGTAGTATGGAGTTCAGGAACACTGAAGCTTTCTTT.